This entry lists 8 T cell receptor beta chains sequenced from one sample in a study of blood T cell repertoires in COVID-19. Generated by immunoSEQ multiplex PCR, the TCRdb table keeps only in-frame clones and is missing some. The repertoire has fewer than 250,000 clones, approximately 89% of them found once; the top ten carry approximately 3.7%. Sequencing used PBMCs or T cells enriched from blood (not recorded which). The source is a woman aged 25 to 39 who had been exposed to COVID-19.

The chain has TRBV5-1 and TRBJ1-3; 8 bases align to TRBD1. CDR1 is SGHRS and CDR2 is YFSETQ in the germline V gene. This CDR3 comprises 18 residues. V lost 7 bases to trimming and J lost 0 bases; unmatched junction nucleotides: 15. The CDR3 protein is CASRSGTGSGSSGNTIYF. DNA of the CDR3: TGCGCCAGCCGGTCCGGGACAGGCTCGGGATCCTCTGGAAACACCATATATTTT.

The chain couples TRBV5-1 to TRBJ2-1; 11 positions match TRBD2. The length of the CDR3 is 21 residues. V was pared by 1 base and J by 8 bases, with 23 bases of the junction left unmatched. Germline CDR1 SGHRS, CDR2 YFSETQ. CDR3 sequence (DNA): TGCGCCAGCAGCTTGATTGGCGGGACTAGCGGACCTGTGTGGAGCCGTGATGAGCAGTTCTTC. Translation gives CASSLIGGTSGPVWSRDEQFF.

V usage is TRBV14 and J usage is TRBJ1-2; D gene ambiguous. Germline assignment: CDR1 SGHDN and CDR2 FVKESK. This CDR3 spans 13 amino acids. V was shortened by 3 bases and J by 6 bases, with 11 bases between the two germline ends. The CDR3 DNA is TGTGCCAGCAGCCAGCACTCCGGGGATGGCTACACCTTC. Its protein product is CASSQHSGDGYTF. Filled out from reference TRBV14 and TRBJ1-2, the complete variable domain reads EAGVTQFPSHSVIEKGQTVTLRCDPISGHDNLYWYRRVMGKEIKFLLHFVKESKQDESGMPNNRFLAERTGGTYSTLKVQPAELEDSGVYFCASSQHSGDGYTFGSGTRLTVV.

The V gene is TRBV6-6, the J gene TRBJ1-2; D gene uncertain. The CDR3 is 16 residues long. Looked up from germline, CDR1 is MNHNY and CDR2 is SVGAGI (reference sequence). The V end lost 0 bases, the J end lost 4 bases, and 15 bases lay between the germline ends. The chain's CDR3 is CASSYSSKPTGYGYTF. Here the CDR3 DNA reads TGTGCCAGCAGTTACTCGAGTAAGCCCACTGGCTATGGCTACACCTTC.

As for this clone: The sample carries other DNA sequences with the same CDR3. This rearrangement joins TRBV2 to TRBJ1-5; D is unclear. Germline V gene lookup returns CDR1 SNHLY and CDR2 FYNNEI. The CDR3 has 15 amino acids. Trimming shortened V by 1 base and J by 0 bases, and 7 bases separated the two germline ends. The CDR3 DNA is TGTGCCAGCAGTGAAGGGCAGTATAGCAATCAGCCCCAGCATTTT. It yields the protein CASSEGQYSNQPQHF.

The gene calls are TRBV18 and TRBJ2-7; 14 nucleotides match TRBD2. V shed 6 bases, J shed 2 bases, and the junction held 15 bases outside the gene matches. CDR3 size: 19 residues. From germline, CDR1 is KGHSH and CDR2 LQKENI. The CDR3 loop is CASSPWGLAGASIAYEQYF. CDR3 DNA sequence: TGTGCCAGCTCCCCCTGGGGACTAGCGGGAGCTAGTATAGCCTACGAGCAGTACTTC. Variable domain in full (rest from reference TRBV18 and TRBJ2-7): NAGVMQNPRHLVRRRGQEARLRCSPMKGHSHVYWYRQLPEEGLKFMVYLQKENIIDESGMPKERFSAEFPKEGPSILRIQQVVRGDSAAYFCASSPWGLAGASIAYEQYFGPGTRLTVT.

This chain uses TRBV6-5 with TRBJ2-3, with 8 bases lining up with TRBD2. V shed 9 bases and J 4 bases; nucleotides not matched to a gene: 3. The length of the CDR3 is 12 residues. Germline CDR1 and CDR2: MNHEY and SVGAGI. CDR3 protein: CASKGLADTQYF. CDR3 nucleotides: TGTGCCAGTAAGGGACTAGCAGATACGCAGTATTTT.

The rearrangement uses TRBV24-1 and TRBJ2-1, with TRBD1 as a possible D gene (6 bases). Germline-derived CDR1 and CDR2 are KGHDR and SFDVKD. Trimming cost V 9 bases and J 0 bases, with 8 bases left between them. This CDR3 region has 13 residues. CDR3 DNA: TGTGCCACCCGGGACAACTCCTACAATGAGCAGTTCTTC. It translates to CATRDNSYNEQFF.